This T cell receptor beta chain was identified during a study of T cells in Graves' hyperthyroidism and ophthalmopathy. Study as a whole: Peripheral blood was acquired at first diagnosis, ahead of any therapy whatsoever. The study's findings and limits: Most clonotypes expanded in thyroid above 0.001 were likewise present in blood.

This clonotype was counted a single time. Its specificity is unknown. RNA transcripts yielded amplified TCR beta CDR3 regions. During a first-round RT-PCR of the TCR CDR3, the HTBI primer set was used. TCRdb independently ran MiXCR on the multiplex PCR reads; one entry per CDR3 protein. The sample contains about 500,000 distinct CDR3 sequences, 16% of which appear only once. This CDR3 comprises 18 residues. Germline CDR1 reads LGHNA; CDR2 reads YSLEER. Trimming took 0 bases from V and 6 from J; bases not matched to a gene: 12. Diagnoses were established using clinical symptoms, serum thyroxine and TRAb, thyroid ultrasound and orbital computed tomography.

This sequence was found in a woman under 40 with Graves' ophthalmopathy. Sequenced material: blood. The rearrangement joins TRBV4-3 to TRBJ2-1; 9 bases agree with TRBD1. The DNA of the CDR3 is TGCGCCAGCAGCCAAGAGGCGGAGGACAGGGGCGGCTTCAATGAGCAGTTCTTC. Translated: CASSQEAEDRGGFNEQFF.